A single sample gave rise to the 32 T cell receptor beta chains below, sequenced in a study of blood T cell repertoires in COVID-19. Sequenced by immunoSEQ multiplex PCR; TCRdb stores in-frame clones only, minus some. The data hold 200,000 to 250,000 clones, with over 75% observed a single time. Sequencing used peripheral blood. The source of these receptors is a human donor in a cohort sampled during active COVID-19.

This clone has ten or more counts. The rearrangement links TRBV11-2 to TRBJ1-3, with 7 bases lining up with TRBD1. The CDR3 is made up of 15 amino acids. V gave up 6 bases and J gave up 0 bases; unmatched junction bases: 5. Germline assignment: CDR1 SGHAT and CDR2 FQNNGV. The CDR3 sequence: CASRGQTFSGNTIYF. CDR3 in DNA: TGTGCCAGCAGGGGACAGACCTTCTCTGGAAACACCATATATTTT.

The V call is TRBV4-1, the J call TRBJ2-7; the match to TRBD2 covers 9 bases. V shed 4 bases and J 1 base; nucleotides not matched to a gene: 8. Looked up from germline, CDR1 is MGHRA and CDR2 is YSYEKL. CDR3 length equals 16 residues. The DNA of the CDR3 is TGCGCCAGCAGCCGATCTGTAGCGGGAGTTTCCTACGAGCAGTACTTC. This gives the protein CASSRSVAGVSYEQYF.

V usage is TRBV5-4 and J usage is TRBJ2-5; D is uncertain. The length of the CDR3 is 14 residues. Trimming took off 0 bases at V and 2 bases at J, with 8 bases between the two ends. Germline CDR1 and CDR2: SGHNT and YYREEE (reference sequence). The chain's CDR3 is CASSLAPQQETQYF. The CDR3 DNA follows: TGTGCCAGCAGCTTGGCCCCACAGCAAGAGACCCAGTACTTC.

This chain joins TRBV4-2 and TRBJ2-1; 7 bases are shared with TRBD2. Germline V CDR1 and CDR2: LGHNA, YNFKEQ. This CDR3 comprises 16 residues. Trimming removed 3 bases from V and 0 bases from J; junction bases left unmatched: 5. CDR3 nucleotide sequence: TGTGCCAGCAGCCAGGGGAGCGGGGTCTCCTACAATGAGCAGTTCTTC. It specifies CASSQGSGVSYNEQFF.

The V gene is TRBV5-1, the J gene TRBJ2-7, with D maybe TRBD2 (6 bases). Germline-derived CDR1 and CDR2 are SGHRS and YFSETQ. This CDR3 contains 15 residues. V dropped 0 bases and J dropped 0 bases, with 10 bases sitting between them. CDR3: CASSLGAGLSYEQYF. The CDR3 nucleotides read TGCGCCAGCAGCTTGGGAGCGGGCCTCTCCTACGAGCAGTACTTC.

The chain has TRBV19 and TRBJ1-5; TRBD1 might be the D (5 bases). Trimming removed 5 bases at V and 8 bases at J, with 19 bases between. This CDR3 has 15 amino acids. Germline V lookup: CDR1 LNHDA, CDR2 SQIVND (reference sequence). The CDR3 DNA sequence: TGTGCCAGTAGTGGCCGGGACTCATTGGTGGAGCCCCAGCATTTT. Protein sequence: CASSGRDSLVEPQHF.

V is TRBV5-1 and J is TRBJ1-1, with D perhaps TRBD1 (5 bases). Trimming took off 4 bases at V and 2 bases at J, with 12 bases between the two ends. This CDR3 contains 14 residues. The V gene's germline CDR1 is SGHRS and CDR2 YFSETQ. The CDR3: CASSPRTTNTEAFF. The CDR3 bases are TGCGCCAGCAGCCCCCGGACAACCAACACTGAAGCTTTCTTT.

As DNA, the CDR3 is TGTGCCAGTAGTTCGCAACCGGGACAGGGGGATTCACCCCTCCACTTT. This codes for CASSSQPGQGDSPLHF. V gene TRBV19 combines with J gene TRBJ1-6; 11 nucleotides line up with TRBD1. The CDR3 totals 16 residues. Germline CDR1 reads LNHDA; CDR2 reads SQIVND (reference sequence). V dropped 5 bases and J dropped 8; count of bases not matched to a gene: 8.

The chain links TRBV24-1 to TRBJ1-1; 8 positions match TRBD1. The V segment lost 2 bases and the J segment 9 bases; nucleotides outside the gene matches: 4. CDR3 length: 13 residues. CDR1 and CDR2 from the germline V gene are KGHDR and SFDVKD. This chain's CDR3 is CATSDYDRGKAFF. The CDR3 DNA follows: TGTGCCACCAGTGATTACGACAGGGGTAAAGCTTTCTTT.

The CDR3 coding sequence is TGTGCCAGCTCACGTAATACTCCGGGACAGGGAGGGACCCAGTACTTC. It encodes CASSRNTPGQGGTQYF. J is TRBJ2-5 and V is TRBV18; 9 bases align to TRBD1. The ends lost 4 bases at V and 7 bases at J; junction bases unmatched: 13. The CDR3 has 16 residues. The germline V gene encodes CDR1 KGHSH and CDR2 LQKENI. Full variable domain (outside the CDR3, taken from reference TRBV18 and TRBJ2-5): NAGVMQNPRHLVRRRGQEARLRCSPMKGHSHVYWYRQLPEEGLKFMVYLQKENIIDESGMPKERFSAEFPKEGPSILRIQQVVRGDSAAYFCASSRNTPGQGGTQYFGPGTRLLVL.

This sequence joins TRBV5-1 and TRBJ1-6; possibly TRBD1 for D (6 bases). The V end lost 1 base, the J end lost 7 bases, and 12 bases lay between the germline ends. Germline V gene lookup returns CDR1 SGHRS and CDR2 YFSETQ. This CDR3 is built from 15 residues. The CDR3 DNA follows: TGCGCCAGCAGCTTGTCGGAGGGGGGGAATTCACCCCTCCACTTT. Translating gives CASSLSEGGNSPLHF.

The CDR3 loop is CASSQGLAGGTDTQYF. DNA of the CDR3: TGTGCCAGCAGCCAGGGACTAGCGGGAGGCACAGATACGCAGTATTTT. The chain carries TRBV2 and TRBJ2-3; the match to TRBD2 covers 14 bases. Trimming at V came to 6 bases and at J to 1 base, leaving 3 bases not matched to a gene. Germline V lookup: CDR1 SNHLY, CDR2 FYNNEI. This CDR3 has 16 residues.

The chain joins TRBV7-2 to TRBJ2-1, with D maybe TRBD1 (6 bases). The CDR3 spans 12 residues. The V end lost 3 bases, the J end lost 6 bases, and 6 bases lay between the germline ends. From germline, CDR1 is SGHTA and CDR2 FQGNSA. The CDR3 loop reads CASSLDSNEQFF. The CDR3 DNA sequence: TGTGCCAGCAGCTTGGACAGCAATGAGCAGTTCTTC.

The sample holds a few counts of this clone. The V gene is TRBV6-5, the J gene TRBJ2-5, with a possible D match to TRBD2 (5 bases). The V gene's germline CDR1 is MNHEY and CDR2 SVGAGI. The CDR3 is 15 residues long. V was pared by 8 bases and J by 1 base, with 17 bases between. The CDR3 region has the DNA TGTGCCAGCCCCGGATGGGAGCGCTCCCAAGAGACCCAGTACTTC. Translating gives CASPGWERSQETQYF.

Note on this clone: At the DNA level, this CDR3 is encoded by other sequences in the same sample as well. The chain has TRBV9 and TRBJ2-1, with D tentatively TRBD1 (6 bases). Germline CDR1 reads SGDLS; CDR2 reads YYNGEE. The V gene lost 0 bases and the J gene lost 9 bases, with 7 bases spanning the gap. This CDR3 region has 12 residues. The DNA for the CDR3 is TGTGCCAGCAGCGTAGTAGGGGGTGAGCAGTTCTTC. Translating it yields CASSVVGGEQFF.

V gene TRBV25-1 combines with J gene TRBJ1-1, with TRBD1 matching over 10 bases. Germline loops: CDR1 MGHDK, CDR2 SYGVNS. The CDR3 length is 13 residues. Trimming at V came to 3 bases and at J to 10 bases, leaving 5 bases not matched to a gene. As DNA, the CDR3 is TGTGCCAGCAGTGACGGGACAGGGGCTCGAGCTTTCTTT. Translation gives CASSDGTGARAFF. Combining the CDR3 with reference TRBV25-1 and TRBJ1-1 gives the whole variable domain EADIYQTPRYLVIGTGKKITLECSQTMGHDKMYWYQQDPGMELHLIHYSYGVNSTEKGDLSSESTVSRIRTEHFPLTLESARPSHTSQYLCASSDGTGARAFFGQGTRLTVV.

The chain has TRBV4-1 and TRBJ1-6, with 7 nucleotides matching TRBD1. The CDR3 extends over 14 amino acids. Germline-derived CDR1 and CDR2 are MGHRA and YSYEKL. The J segment lost 6 bases and the V segment lost 4 bases, leaving 3 bases of the junction unmatched. CDR3 sequence reads: CASSPGTVNSPLHF. The CDR3, as DNA: TGCGCCAGCAGCCCAGGGACAGTTAATTCACCCCTCCACTTT.

This chain links TRBV7-9 with TRBJ2-3, with D tentatively TRBD2 (7 bases). Germline V gene lookup returns CDR1 SEHNR and CDR2 FQNEAQ (reference sequence). The CDR3 loop spans 14 amino acids. V was clipped by 2 bases and J by 11 bases, with 17 bases between them. The CDR3 DNA is TGTGCCAGCAGCTTATACTCTCCAGGGGAGGGGCAGTATTTT. It yields the protein CASSLYSPGEGQYF.

This clone came up a few times. The chain combines TRBV12-3 or TRBV12-4 with TRBJ1-5, with D unclear. Trimming stripped 3 bases from V and 5 bases from J, with 5 bases between. This CDR3 is built from 12 residues. This CDR3 reads CASSFFDQPQHF. In DNA, the CDR3 is TGTGCCAGCAGTTTCTTTGATCAGCCCCAGCATTTT.

The chain joins TRBV24-1 to TRBJ2-1, with 8 nucleotides matching TRBD2. The V and J ends lost 6 bases and 4 bases, in that order; junction bases with no gene match: 4. In germline, CDR1 is KGHDR, CDR2 SFDVKD. This CDR3 has 14 amino acids. The DNA of the CDR3 is TGTGCCACCAGTCCTACGGGGGGGTACAATGAGCAGTTCTTC. Translation gives CATSPTGGYNEQFF.

The chain couples TRBV28 to TRBJ1-2, with TRBD1 matching over 9 bases. The CDR3 contains 17 residues. CDR1 is MDHEN, CDR2 SYDVKM, per germline. J gave up 4 bases and V 6 bases, and 15 bases lay outside the gene matches. CDR3 in amino acids: CASREPGTGSVGYGYTF. The CDR3 DNA reads as TGTGCCAGCAGAGAACCAGGGACAGGGAGCGTCGGCTATGGCTACACCTTC.

The gene calls are TRBV19 and TRBJ2-1; 11 bases match TRBD1. The CDR3 loop spans 14 amino acids. The V gene end was trimmed by 5 bases and the J gene end by 12 bases; junction bases not matched to a gene: 9. Germline V gives CDR1 LNHDA, CDR2 SQIVND (reference sequence). CDR3 sequence (DNA): TGTGCCAGTAGTCCCGGACAGGGGGCGCGGTGGCAGTTCTTC. It encodes CASSPGQGARWQFF. Combining the CDR3 with reference TRBV19 and TRBJ2-1 gives the whole variable domain DGGITQSPKYLFRKEGQNVTLSCEQNLNHDAMYWYRQDPGQGLRLIYYSQIVNDFQKGDIAEGYSVSREKKESFPLTVTSAQKNPTAFYLCASSPGQGARWQFFGPGTRLTVL.

The rearrangement joins TRBV27 to TRBJ2-7, with D maybe TRBD1 (5 bases). Germline V gene lookup returns CDR1 MNHEY and CDR2 SMNVEV (reference sequence). Trimming took off 8 bases at V and 10 bases at J, with 15 bases between the two ends. This CDR3 is 11 amino acids long. The chain's CDR3 is CASRHSGNQYF. In DNA form, the CDR3 reads TGTGCCAGCCGCCACTCAGGGAATCAGTACTTC.

This chain joins TRBV5-1 and TRBJ2-3; 7 bases agree with TRBD1. The CDR3 runs to 14 residues. Germline lookup yields CDR1 SGHRS and CDR2 YFSETQ. The ends lost 9 bases at V and 1 base at J; junction bases unmatched: 8. This CDR3 reads CATGTAEGTDTQYF. The CDR3 nucleotides read TGCGCCACAGGGACAGCCGAAGGCACAGATACGCAGTATTTT.

CDR3 residues: CASSQQEAAEKLFF. For the CDR3, the DNA is TGTGCCAGCAGCCAGCAGGAGGCTGCAGAAAAACTGTTTTTT. The J gene is TRBJ1-4, the V gene TRBV7-8; D remains ambiguous. Germline CDR1 and CDR2: SGHVS and FQNEAQ. Trimming took 5 bases from V and 8 from J, leaving 15 bases between them. This CDR3 comprises 14 residues.

This clone has only a few counts. J is TRBJ2-7 and V is TRBV6-2 or TRBV6-3; weak D call: TRBD1 (5 bases). The CDR3 is made up of 13 amino acids. Germline V gives CDR1 MNHEY, CDR2 SVGEGT. V gave up 1 base and J gave up 3 bases, with 7 bases separating them. As DNA, the CDR3 is TGTGCCAGCAGTTACTGGCAGGGCTACGAGCAGTACTTC. It yields the protein CASSYWQGYEQYF.

The chain is built from TRBV27 and TRBJ2-3; 7 bases fit TRBD2. This CDR3 has 15 residues. V dropped 7 bases and J dropped 3; count of bases not matched to a gene: 10. In germline, CDR1 is MNHEY, CDR2 SMNVEV (reference sequence). The CDR3 DNA is TGTGCCAGCACCCACTTCGGGGGGTGGACAGATACGCAGTATTTT. Residues: CASTHFGGWTDTQYF.

The chain combines TRBV28 with TRBJ2-7; 7 positions match TRBD1. Looked up from germline, CDR1 is MDHEN and CDR2 is SYDVKM. V dropped 5 bases and J dropped 2; count of bases not matched to a gene: 6. This CDR3 comprises 14 residues. CDR3 in DNA: TGTGCCAGCAGTGGGGGACAGAGAACCTACGAGCAGTACTTC. Protein sequence: CASSGGQRTYEQYF.

The V call is TRBV25-1, the J call TRBJ1-1; D perhaps matches TRBD1 (5 bases). The CDR3 runs to 15 residues. CDR1 and CDR2 from the germline V gene are MGHDK and SYGVNS. Between the trimmed V and J ends, which lost 1 base and 0 bases, there was a span of 9 bases. For the CDR3, the DNA is TGTGCCAGCAGTGAATCTCGGGGGTTGAACACTGAAGCTTTCTTT. It codes for CASSESRGLNTEAFF.

The chain has TRBV28 and TRBJ2-3, with D tentatively TRBD2 (6 bases). V gave up 10 bases and J gave up 2 bases, with 19 bases separating them. Germline CDR1 and CDR2: MDHEN and SYDVKM. The CDR3 is 15 amino acids. The CDR3 spells CATTPSRGLTDTQYF. In nucleotides, the CDR3 is TGTGCCACCACACCTTCGAGGGGACTCACAGATACGCAGTATTTT. Full variable domain (rest looked up from reference TRBV28 and TRBJ2-3): DVKVTQSSRYLVKRTGEKVFLECVQDMDHENMFWYRQDPGLGLRLIYFSYDVKMKEKGDIPEGYSVSREKKERFSLILESASTNQTSMYLCATTPSRGLTDTQYFGPGTRLTVL.

The chain recombines TRBV21-1 with TRBJ1-1; the table names TRBD1, a call not compared with the DNA. TRBV21-1 is a pseudogene segment. The CDR3 sequence is 13 residues long. The CDR3 loop is CASSRGTGANFFF. CDR3 coding DNA: TGTGCCAGCAGCAGGGGGACAGGGGCAAATTTTTTCTTT.

The table lists this clone with a few counts. This chain uses TRBV7-9 with TRBJ1-4; no clear D. CDR1 SEHNR and CDR2 FQNEAQ come from the germline V gene (reference sequence). CDR3 length equals 14 residues. The ends were cut back, 5 bases at V and 7 bases at J, with 14 bases in the middle. CDR3 in amino acids: CASSVSGVIEKLFF. CDR3 DNA sequence: TGTGCCAGCAGCGTGTCGGGTGTTATTGAAAAACTGTTTTTT.